The 25 T cell receptor beta chains below all came from one sample that was sequenced in a study of CD8 T cells in Susac syndrome. RNA was extracted with the RNeasy kit, and a quantity of roughly 0.5 to 1 ug was reverse transcribed using random hexamers. In TCRdb, the immunoSEQ multiplex PCR reads were re-called with MiXCR into one record per CDR3 protein. The sample records 95,000 to 150,000 distinct CDR3 sequences, over 95% being singletons. Sequenced material: CD4+ T cells from PBMCs. The receptors shown here come from a human donor with Susac syndrome.

The V gene is TRBV30, the J gene TRBJ1-1; the D gene is possibly TRBD1 (5 bases). In germline, CDR1 is GTSNPN, CDR2 SVGIG (reference sequence). The CDR3 is made up of 11 amino acids. Trimming cost V 4 bases and J 8 bases, with 11 bases left between them. CDR3 coding DNA: TGTGCCTGGAACGGAGGGGCGGAAGCTTTCTTT. It yields the protein CAWNGGAEAFF. Based on the CDR3 plus reference TRBV30 and TRBJ1-1, the full variable domain is SQTIHQWPATLVQPVGSPLSLECTVEGTSNPNLYWYRQAAGRGLQLLFYSVGIGQISSEVPQNLSASRPQDRQFILSSKKLLLSDSGFYLCAWNGGAEAFFGQGTRLTVV.

This rearrangement joins TRBV15 to TRBJ2-2; no clear D gene. The ends were cut back, 3 bases at V and 4 bases at J, with 9 bases in the middle. The length of the CDR3 is 14 residues. Germline V lookup: CDR1 LNHNV, CDR2 YYDKDF (reference sequence). CDR3 loop: CATSRRDTTGELFF. The CDR3 bases are TGTGCCACCAGCAGGAGAGACACCACCGGGGAGCTGTTTTTT.

The chain has TRBV30 and TRBJ2-7; 9 bases are a match to TRBD2. The CDR3 is made up of 19 amino acids. Trimming cost V 5 bases and J 2 bases; bases outside gene matches: 22. From germline, CDR1 is GTSNPN and CDR2 SVGIG (reference sequence). CDR3 loop: CAWGYAGPRGLAGTYEQYF. CDR3 DNA sequence: TGTGCCTGGGGTTACGCGGGACCCCGTGGCCTAGCGGGGACCTACGAGCAGTACTTC.

The rearrangement uses TRBV29-1 and TRBJ1-2; D call uncertain. Germline V gives CDR1 SQVTM, CDR2 ANQGSEA. The CDR3 totals 13 residues. With 0 bases removed from V and 8 bases from J, the gap between germline ends came to 13 bases. The CDR3 reads CSVEDSGWGGYTF. The CDR3 DNA sequence: TGCAGCGTTGAAGATTCTGGCTGGGGAGGCTACACCTTC.

The rearrangement joins TRBV5-1 to TRBJ2-6; D is unclear. The length of the CDR3 is 15 residues. The V end lost 4 bases, the J end lost 1 base, and 9 bases lay between the germline ends. CDR1 and CDR2 (germline): SGHRS, YFSETQ. CDR3 sequence reads: CASSQTESGANVLTF. CDR3 sequence (DNA): TGCGCCAGCAGCCAGACCGAATCTGGGGCCAACGTCCTGACTTTC.

The V gene is TRBV6-1, the J gene TRBJ2-1, with 8 positions matching TRBD2. CDR1 is MNHNS and CDR2 is SASEGT in the germline V gene. The CDR3 contains 18 residues. Trimming cost V 5 bases and J 0 bases; bases outside gene matches: 12. CDR3 in amino acids: CASSRRTSSLSSYNEQFF. The CDR3, as DNA: TGTGCCAGCAGTCGACGGACTAGCTCCCTGAGCTCCTACAATGAGCAGTTCTTC.

V gene TRBV12-3 or TRBV12-4 combines with J gene TRBJ2-4; D unresolved. V was cut by 2 bases and J by 2 bases, with 7 bases left in between. CDR3 length: 14 amino acids. CDR3 residues: CASSLHRTKNIQYF. Written as DNA, the CDR3 is TGTGCCAGCAGTTTACATAGGACCAAAAACATTCAGTACTTC.

The genes are TRBV28 and TRBJ2-7; D gene uncertain. Germline CDR1 and CDR2: MDHEN and SYDVKM. This CDR3 has 11 amino acids. V lost 5 bases, J lost 4 bases, and 6 bases lay in between. CDR3 residues: CASSQIYEQYF. The DNA for the CDR3 is TGTGCCAGCAGTCAGATATACGAGCAGTACTTC.

This clonotype was found a few times. The V call is TRBV29-1, the J call TRBJ2-5; D unresolved. Trimming removed 8 bases at V and 2 bases at J, with 12 bases between. This CDR3 region has 12 residues. Germline CDR1 is SQVTM and CDR2 is ANQGSEA. The DNA of the CDR3 is TGCAGCACCTACTCGCCGCAAGAGACCCAGTACTTC. Encoded protein: CSTYSPQETQYF.

V usage is TRBV5-1 and J usage is TRBJ2-2, with no clear D. Germline CDR1 SGHRS, CDR2 YFSETQ. The germline V and J ends were trimmed by 4 bases and 8 bases, with 15 bases remaining between them. This CDR3 spans 14 amino acids. This CDR3 is CASSGDGSAGELFF. CDR3 bases: TGCGCCAGCAGCGGCGACGGATCGGCAGGGGAGCTGTTTTTT.

The CDR3 here is CASSPNADYGYTF. The CDR3 coding sequence is TGTGCCAGCTCACCAAATGCGGACTATGGCTACACCTTC. The chain uses TRBV18 and TRBJ1-2; D gene ambiguous. CDR3 length: 13 amino acids. V shed 2 bases and J shed 3 bases, with 7 bases lying between them. The germline gives CDR1 KGHSH, CDR2 LQKENI.

The chain links TRBV11-2 to TRBJ2-5, with D uncertain. Trimming removed 3 bases from V and 3 bases from J, with 14 bases in between. Germline lookup yields CDR1 SGHAT and CDR2 FQNNGV. This CDR3 comprises 15 residues. The CDR3 DNA reads as TGTGCCAGCAGCTTGTTTAACCTGAACAAAGAGACCCAGTACTTC. This encodes CASSLFNLNKETQYF.

The chain combines TRBV28 with TRBJ2-5, with D unclear. From germline, CDR1 is MDHEN and CDR2 SYDVKM. This CDR3 is 13 amino acids long. V gave up 7 bases and J gave up 2 bases, with 11 bases separating them. CDR3 bases: TGTGCCAGCACCTTTGACTTACAAGAGACCCAGTACTTC. Translated: CASTFDLQETQYF.

The V gene is TRBV20-1, the J gene TRBJ1-4; D remains ambiguous. CDR1 is DFQATT and CDR2 is SNEGSKA in the germline V gene (reference sequence). Trimming removed 1 base at V and 0 bases at J, with 6 bases between. CDR3 length: 14 residues. The CDR3: CSARADTTNEKLFF. The CDR3, as DNA: TGCAGTGCTAGAGCAGACACAACTAATGAAAAACTGTTTTTT.

The rearrangement uses TRBV30 and TRBJ2-1; 10 nucleotides line up with TRBD2. Germline values: CDR1 GTSNPN, CDR2 SVGIG (reference sequence). CDR3 length: 16 residues. Trimming took 3 bases from V and 6 from J; bases not matched to a gene: 11. The CDR3 DNA reads as TGTGCCTGGAGGGGGCGACTGGGGACTAGCGCCAATGAGCAGTTCTTC. This translates into CAWRGRLGTSANEQFF.

This chain uses TRBV12-3 or TRBV12-4 with TRBJ2-7; TRBD2 matches at 8 bases. The CDR3 totals 14 residues. V gave up 5 bases and J gave up 2 bases; unmatched junction bases: 5. CDR3 amino acids: CASSPAGLAYEQYF. The CDR3 region has the DNA TGTGCCAGCAGTCCCGCGGGACTAGCCTACGAGCAGTACTTC.

This chain's CDR3 is CASPGPGQGTEQYF. CDR3 nucleotides: TGCGCCAGCCCGGGCCCGGGACAGGGGACCGAGCAGTACTTC. The chain recombines TRBV5-1 with TRBJ2-7; 10 nucleotides line up with TRBD1. The germline V gene encodes CDR1 SGHRS and CDR2 YFSETQ. The CDR3 runs to 14 residues. Germline trimming cut 7 bases from V and 6 bases from J; bases unmatched to any gene: 10. The full variable domain, in which reference TRBV5-1 and TRBJ2-7 provide the parts outside the CDR3, is KAGVTQTPRYLIKTRGQQVTLSCSPISGHRSVSWYQQTPGQGLQFLFEYFSETQRNKGNFPGRFSGRQFSNSRSEMNVSTLELGDSALYLCASPGPGQGTEQYFGPGTRLTVT.

The chain employs TRBV20-1 and TRBJ1-3, with D possibly TRBD1 on 6 matching bases. Germline CDR1 DFQATT, CDR2 SNEGSKA (reference sequence). This CDR3 has 16 residues. Trimming stripped 3 bases from V and 0 bases from J, with 15 bases between. The CDR3: CSASGQLLHSGNTIYF. The CDR3 bases are TGCAGTGCTAGTGGACAGCTTCTTCACTCTGGAAACACCATATATTTT.

V gene TRBV14 combines with J gene TRBJ1-1, with TRBD1 matching 9 bases. This CDR3 has 15 amino acids. After removal of 3 bases from V and 4 bases from J, the junction contained 6 bases not matched to a gene. In germline, CDR1 is SGHDN, CDR2 FVKESK. Written as DNA, the CDR3 is TGTGCCAGCAGCCAGGAAGGACAGGGGCGCACTGAAGCTTTCTTT. Encoded protein: CASSQEGQGRTEAFF. Using reference TRBV14 and TRBJ1-1 for the parts outside the CDR3, the full variable domain is EAGVTQFPSHSVIEKGQTVTLRCDPISGHDNLYWYRRVMGKEIKFLLHFVKESKQDESGMPNNRFLAERTGGTYSTLKVQPAELEDSGVYFCASSQEGQGRTEAFFGQGTRLTVV.

The chain joins TRBV3-1 to TRBJ1-1; 8 bases align to TRBD1. The CDR3 has 15 residues. The trim removed 2 bases at V and 1 base at J, leaving 3 bases unmatched. Germline assignment: CDR1 LGHDT and CDR2 YNNKEL (reference sequence). In DNA, the CDR3 is TGTGCCAGCAGCCAACACAGGGGGAGGAACACTGAAGCTTTCTTT. Amino acids: CASSQHRGRNTEAFF.

CDR3 protein: CAWSGASKDTQYF. The CDR3 nucleotides read TGTGCCTGGAGTGGGGCCTCGAAAGATACGCAGTATTTT. The V and J genes are TRBV30 and TRBJ2-3; D is unclear. The CDR3 consists of 13 residues. Germline V gene lookup returns CDR1 GTSNPN and CDR2 SVGIG (reference sequence). V was trimmed by 1 base and J by 5 bases, leaving 10 bases between them.

J is TRBJ1-4 and V is TRBV12-3 or TRBV12-4, with D possibly TRBD1 on 5 matching bases. Trimming took off 3 bases at V and 6 bases at J, with 8 bases between the two ends. The CDR3 is 13 amino acids. The CDR3 DNA is TGTGCCAGCAGTTTCGACAGCTATGAAAAACTGTTTTTT. Residues: CASSFDSYEKLFF.

The CDR3 bases are TGTGCCAGCTCACCGAGGCTTAGTGTCAGAGCTGCGACTGAAGCTTTCTTT. This translates into CASSPRLSVRAATEAFF. This chain links TRBV18 with TRBJ1-1, with D unresolved. The V and J ends lost 3 bases and 5 bases respectively, with 22 bases between them. This CDR3 has 17 residues. Germline V gives CDR1 KGHSH, CDR2 LQKENI.

The rearrangement joins TRBV20-1 to TRBJ2-7, with 7 bases matching TRBD1. The germline CDR1 and CDR2 sequences are DFQATT and SNEGSKA (reference sequence). V shed 5 bases and J 0 bases; nucleotides not matched to a gene: 7. This CDR3 contains 14 residues. The CDR3 DNA is TGCAGTGCTCTGGGACAGATGAGCTCCTACGAGCAGTACTTC. Residues: CSALGQMSSYEQYF.

The rearrangement links TRBV7-2 to TRBJ2-7, with D maybe TRBD1 (6 bases). Trimming stripped 4 bases from V and 0 bases from J, with 10 bases between. Germline V gene lookup returns CDR1 SGHTA and CDR2 FQGNSA. This CDR3 has 14 residues. The DNA for the CDR3 is TGTGCCAGCAGCTGGGACACTTTCTCCTACGAGCAGTACTTC. Translation gives CASSWDTFSYEQYF. Filled out from reference TRBV7-2 and TRBJ2-7, the complete variable domain reads GAGVSQSPSNKVTEKGKDVELRCDPISGHTALYWYRQSLGQGLEFLIYFQGNSAPDKSGLPSDRFSAERTGGSVSTLTIQRTQQEDSAVYLCASSWDTFSYEQYFGPGTRLTVT.